This entry is about one T cell receptor (beta chain). Germline CDR1 is SNHLY and CDR2 is FYNNEI. V was clipped by 6 bases and J by 1 base, with 16 bases between them. The CDR3 consists of 16 residues. This record comes from a study of blood T cell repertoires in COVID-19. Study as a whole: The origin of the acute and convalescent COVID-19 samples was the United States, Italy and Spain. Nucleic acid was either cDNA or gDNA, and it came from T cells, B-cell-depleted T cells, or PBMCs.

Authors' data handling: Quantification of nucleated cells was approximated via reference gene primer amplification. TCRdb keeps only in-frame clones here, not all; method: immunoSEQ multiplex PCR. That table furnishes V, J and clone size, whereas the DNA furnished D and trimming. Of about 240,000 clones listed, roughly 86% are singletons. V gene TRBV2 combines with J gene TRBJ1-5, with a tentative D call TRBD1 (5 bases). Sequencing was performed on peripheral blood. The clonotype originates from a woman aged 30 to 39 with acute or convalescent COVID-19. CDR3 loop: CASSSDRRSSNQPQHF. The CDR3 DNA follows: TGTGCCAGCAGCAGTGACAGAAGATCCAGCAATCAGCCCCAGCATTTT.